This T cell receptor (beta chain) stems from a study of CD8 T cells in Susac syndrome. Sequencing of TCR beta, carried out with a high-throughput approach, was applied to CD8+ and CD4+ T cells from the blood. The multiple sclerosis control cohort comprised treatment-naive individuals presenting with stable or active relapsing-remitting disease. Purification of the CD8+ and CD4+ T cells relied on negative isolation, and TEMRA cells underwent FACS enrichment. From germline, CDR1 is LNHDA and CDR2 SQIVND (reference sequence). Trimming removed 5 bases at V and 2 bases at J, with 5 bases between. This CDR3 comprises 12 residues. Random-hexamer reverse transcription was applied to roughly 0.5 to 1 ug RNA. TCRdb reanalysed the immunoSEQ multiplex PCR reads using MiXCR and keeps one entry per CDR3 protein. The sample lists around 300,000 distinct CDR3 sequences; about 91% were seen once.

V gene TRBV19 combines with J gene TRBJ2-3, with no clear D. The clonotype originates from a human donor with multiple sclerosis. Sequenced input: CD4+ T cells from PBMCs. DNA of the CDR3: TGTGCCAGTAGTGGCATCACAGATACGCAGTATTTT. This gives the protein CASSGITDTQYF.